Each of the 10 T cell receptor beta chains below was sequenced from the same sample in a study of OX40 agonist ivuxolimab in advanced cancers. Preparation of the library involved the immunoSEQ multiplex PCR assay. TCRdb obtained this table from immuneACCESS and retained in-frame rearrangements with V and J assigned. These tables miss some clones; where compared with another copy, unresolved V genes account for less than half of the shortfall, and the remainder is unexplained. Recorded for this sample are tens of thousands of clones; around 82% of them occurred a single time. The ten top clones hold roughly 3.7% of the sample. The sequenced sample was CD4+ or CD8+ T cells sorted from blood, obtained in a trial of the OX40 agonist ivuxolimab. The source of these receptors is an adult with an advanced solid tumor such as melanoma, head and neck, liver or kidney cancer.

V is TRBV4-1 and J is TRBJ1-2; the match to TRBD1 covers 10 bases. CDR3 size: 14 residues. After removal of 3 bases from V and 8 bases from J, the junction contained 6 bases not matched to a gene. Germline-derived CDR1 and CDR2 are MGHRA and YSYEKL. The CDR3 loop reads CASSHSGQGEGYTF. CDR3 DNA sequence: TGCGCCAGCAGCCACTCTGGACAGGGGGAAGGCTACACCTTC.

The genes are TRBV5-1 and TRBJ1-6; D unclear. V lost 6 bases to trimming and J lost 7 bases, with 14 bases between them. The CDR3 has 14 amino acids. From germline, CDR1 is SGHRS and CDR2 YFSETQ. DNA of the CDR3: TGCGCCAGCACCCCGCAGACCGGGAATTCACCCCTCCACTTT. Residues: CASTPQTGNSPLHF.

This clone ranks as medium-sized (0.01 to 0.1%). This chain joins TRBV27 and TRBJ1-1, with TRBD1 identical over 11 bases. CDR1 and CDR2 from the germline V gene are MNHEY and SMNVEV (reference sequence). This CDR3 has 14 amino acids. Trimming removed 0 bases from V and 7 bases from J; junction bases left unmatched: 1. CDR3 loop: CASSLSDRGLEAFF. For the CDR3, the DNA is TGTGCCAGCAGTTTATCGGACAGGGGGCTTGAAGCTTTCTTT.

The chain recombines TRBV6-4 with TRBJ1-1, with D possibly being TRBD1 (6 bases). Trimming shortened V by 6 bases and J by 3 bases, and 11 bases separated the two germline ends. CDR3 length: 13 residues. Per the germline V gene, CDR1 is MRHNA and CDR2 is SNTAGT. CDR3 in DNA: TGTGCCAGCAGCAACAACAGGGACACTGAAGCTTTCTTT. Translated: CASSNNRDTEAFF.

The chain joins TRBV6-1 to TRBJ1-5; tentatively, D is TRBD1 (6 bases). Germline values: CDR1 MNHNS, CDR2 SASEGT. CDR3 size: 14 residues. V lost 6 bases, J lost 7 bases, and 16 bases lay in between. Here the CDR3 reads CASSPREGDQPQHF. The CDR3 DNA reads TGTGCCAGCAGCCCCCGAGAGGGGGACCAGCCCCAGCATTTT.

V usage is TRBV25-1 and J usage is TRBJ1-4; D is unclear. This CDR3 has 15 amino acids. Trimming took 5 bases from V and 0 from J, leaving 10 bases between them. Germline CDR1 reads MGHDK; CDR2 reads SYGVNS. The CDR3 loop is CASSHRRATNEKLFF. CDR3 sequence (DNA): TGTGCCAGCAGTCACCGACGGGCAACTAATGAAAAACTGTTTTTT.

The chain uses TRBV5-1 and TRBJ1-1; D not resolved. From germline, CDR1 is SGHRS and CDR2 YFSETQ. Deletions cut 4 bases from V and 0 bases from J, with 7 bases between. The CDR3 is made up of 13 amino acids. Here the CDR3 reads CASSPPVNTEAFF. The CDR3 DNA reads TGCGCCAGCAGCCCACCAGTGAACACTGAAGCTTTCTTT.

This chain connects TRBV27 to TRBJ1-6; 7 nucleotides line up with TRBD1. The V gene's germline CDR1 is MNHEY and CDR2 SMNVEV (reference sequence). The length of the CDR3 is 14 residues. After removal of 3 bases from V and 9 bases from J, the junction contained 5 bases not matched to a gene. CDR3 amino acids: CASSLTGRTSPLHF. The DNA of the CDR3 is TGTGCCAGCAGTTTGACAGGGAGGACTTCACCCCTCCACTTT.

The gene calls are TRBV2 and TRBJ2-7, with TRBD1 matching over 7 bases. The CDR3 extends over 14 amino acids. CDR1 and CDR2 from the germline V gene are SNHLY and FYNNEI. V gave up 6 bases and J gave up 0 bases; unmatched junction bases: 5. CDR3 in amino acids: CASRRQGSSYEQYF. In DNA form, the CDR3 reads TGTGCCAGCAGAAGACAGGGTAGCTCCTACGAGCAGTACTTC.

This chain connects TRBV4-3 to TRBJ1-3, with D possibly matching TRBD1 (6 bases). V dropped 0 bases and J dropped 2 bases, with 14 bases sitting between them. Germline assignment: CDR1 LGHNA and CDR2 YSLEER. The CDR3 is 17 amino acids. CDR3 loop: CASSQEGGRITGNTIYF. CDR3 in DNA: TGCGCCAGCAGCCAAGAGGGGGGGCGAATCACTGGAAACACCATATATTTT.